This T cell receptor (beta chain) was identified in a study of control samples from healthy donors and cancer patients. Using immunoSEQ multiplex PCR, the repertoire was profiled, and TCRdb retains in-frame clones only, with some absent. The table lists more than 95,000 clones, approximately 90% of them singletons. J was trimmed by 3 bases and V by 6 bases; bases with no gene match: 6. This CDR3 is 15 amino acids long. Germline V gene sequence: CDR1 MNHEY, CDR2 SMNVEV (reference sequence). Sample: blood. This sequence was found in a woman aged 70-85 years in good health. V gene TRBV27 combines with J gene TRBJ1-5; 9 bases agree with TRBD1. The CDR3 is CASSFDRGVNQPQHF. The CDR3 DNA follows: TGTGCCAGCAGCTTCGACAGGGGGGTCAATCAGCCCCAGCATTTT.